One and the same sample provided the 18 T cell receptor beta chains below, sequenced in a study of shared clonotypes between healthy human individuals (TCRdb year 2020). The library came from the immunoSEQ multiplex PCR assay. Not all clones reach the TCRdb copy of this immuneACCESS table, which keeps in-frame sequences only. Checked studies attribute under half of the gap to unresolved V genes and leave the rest unexplained. Here the sample has under 850,000 clones; roughly 72% occur a single time. Around 1.8% of the sample belongs to the ten largest clones. Sequencing was carried out using memory CD4+ T cells sorted from blood. The cell subset or site label here, explained by the study, means: CD45RA-negative fraction. These receptors were collected from a woman between 25 and 40 years old in good health.

This clone was counted only a few times. The same CDR3 arises from other DNA sequences in this sample as well. This chain uses TRBV5-4 with TRBJ2-5; D is undetermined. The CDR3 runs 13 residues. The germline gives CDR1 SGHNT, CDR2 YYREEE (reference sequence). Trimming removed 0 bases at V and 1 base at J, with 4 bases between. The CDR3 reads CASSLEAQETQYF. In DNA, the CDR3 is TGTGCCAGCAGCTTGGAGGCCCAAGAGACCCAGTACTTC.

The rearrangement links TRBV7-3 to TRBJ1-1; a weak D match, TRBD1 (5 bases). Germline CDR1 is SGHTA and CDR2 is FQGTGA. V lost 0 bases and J lost 4, with 12 bases in between. This CDR3 has 15 amino acids. CDR3 nucleotides: TGTGCCAGCAGCTTAACAGGGGCCCGGAGCACTGAAGCTTTCTTT. Protein sequence: CASSLTGARSTEAFF.

This clone occurred a few times. The chain uses TRBV28 and TRBJ1-1; no clear D gene. The CDR3 covers 13 residues. The germline V gene encodes CDR1 MDHEN and CDR2 SYDVKM. V lost 7 bases and J lost 3, with 12 bases in between. The CDR3 sequence is CASTVGPYTEAFF. CDR3 nucleotides: TGTGCCAGCACCGTCGGGCCCTACACTGAAGCTTTCTTT.

This clone was observed a few times. This chain uses TRBV4-2 with TRBJ2-3, with D possibly matching TRBD1 (6 bases). The CDR3 is 15 residues long. Germline V gene sequence: CDR1 LGHNA, CDR2 YNFKEQ. V dropped 2 bases and J dropped 0 bases, with 9 bases sitting between them. CDR3 protein: CASSQRTDSTDTQYF. Written as DNA, the CDR3 is TGTGCCAGCAGCCAACGGACAGATAGCACAGATACGCAGTATTTT.

This chain joins TRBV30 and TRBJ1-1, with D perhaps matching TRBD1 (5 bases). Trimming removed 7 bases at V and 6 bases at J, with 15 bases between. This CDR3 contains 12 residues. Germline CDR1 GTSNPN, CDR2 SVGIG (reference sequence). The CDR3 DNA reads as TGTGCCTTGCACGGGGGGTTCCCTGAAGCTTTCTTT. Translating it yields CALHGGFPEAFF.

CDR3 in DNA: TGTGCCAGTAGAATGAGGCTAGCGGGAGCCGCCTCCTACAATGAGCAGTTCTTC. Amino acids: CASRMRLAGAASYNEQFF. The chain joins TRBV19 to TRBJ2-1, with TRBD2 identical over 10 bases. From germline, CDR1 is LNHDA and CDR2 SQIVND (reference sequence). Germline trimming cut 6 bases from V and 0 bases from J; bases unmatched to any gene: 11. The CDR3 totals 18 residues.

In DNA, the CDR3 is TGTGCCAGCAGCTTAGTGGCGGGAGACATCTACGAGCAGTACTTC. Translated: CASSLVAGDIYEQYF. The chain couples TRBV7-8 to TRBJ2-7; 7 positions match TRBD2. The CDR3 sequence is 15 residues long. Unmatched junction bases numbered 6, after V lost 1 base and J lost 3 bases. Germline assignment: CDR1 SGHVS and CDR2 FQNEAQ.

The chain has TRBV10-1 and TRBJ2-3; maybe TRBD2 (6 bases). The V gene's germline CDR1 is WNHNN and CDR2 SYGVQD (reference sequence). With 0 bases removed from V and 4 bases from J, the gap between germline ends came to 11 bases. This CDR3 has 15 residues. The CDR3 is CASSESAGLSDTQYF. CDR3 in DNA: TGCGCCAGCAGTGAGTCAGCGGGTCTATCAGATACGCAGTATTTT.

This sequence joins TRBV28 and TRBJ2-7, with TRBD2 matching over 11 bases. Germline loops: CDR1 MDHEN, CDR2 SYDVKM. V lost 4 bases, J lost 2 bases, and 4 bases stayed unmatched. The CDR3 sequence is 15 residues long. The CDR3 here is CASSSPTSGAYEQYF. In DNA, the CDR3 is TGTGCCAGCAGTTCTCCGACTAGCGGGGCCTACGAGCAGTACTTC.

The CDR3 reads CASSLFREGQYEQYF. In DNA form, the CDR3 reads TGTGCCAGCAGCCTTTTTAGGGAGGGACAATACGAGCAGTACTTC. The chain employs TRBV7-9 and TRBJ2-7; possibly TRBD2 for D (7 bases). The V and J ends lost 5 bases and 4 bases respectively, with 18 bases between them. The CDR3 totals 15 residues. Germline V CDR1 and CDR2: SEHNR, FQNEAQ (reference sequence).

This clone showed up just once. J is TRBJ2-5 and V is TRBV29-1, with 8 positions matching TRBD2. V trimming: 4 bases; J trimming: 5 bases; junction bases outside the gene matches: 9. Germline CDR1 SQVTM, CDR2 ANQGSEA. The CDR3 has 14 residues. This CDR3 reads CSVAGGDPGETQYF. Here the CDR3 DNA reads TGCAGCGTTGCCGGGGGGGACCCCGGGGAGACCCAGTACTTC.

This clone showed up just once. This rearrangement joins TRBV30 to TRBJ2-1; 8 nucleotides line up with TRBD2. This CDR3 comprises 16 residues. J lost 4 bases, V lost 2 bases, and 10 bases had no gene match. Germline V gene data show CDR1 as GTSNPN and CDR2 as SVGIG (reference sequence). The DNA of the CDR3 is TGTGCCTGGAGTTCTCATGGACTAGCCGGTTACAATGAGCAGTTCTTC. Translated: CAWSSHGLAGYNEQFF.

Comments on this clone: The sample carries other DNA sequences with the same CDR3. The chain combines TRBV28 with TRBJ2-7; 10 bases match TRBD2. The CDR3 is 16 amino acids. The germline V gene encodes CDR1 MDHEN and CDR2 SYDVKM. The V gene end was trimmed by 5 bases and the J gene end by 2 bases; junction bases not matched to a gene: 9. The CDR3 protein is CASSLLKREGPYEQYF. The CDR3 DNA is TGTGCCAGCAGTCTCCTAAAGCGGGAGGGCCCCTACGAGCAGTACTTC.

The J gene is TRBJ2-1, the V gene TRBV28; no clear D. The CDR3 is 15 amino acids. V was shortened by 6 bases and J by 1 base, with 13 bases between the two germline ends. The germline V gene has CDR1 MDHEN and CDR2 SYDVKM. CDR3 bases: TGTGCCAGCAGGGAACATAGCAGTTCCTACAATGAGCAGTTCTTC. Encoded protein: CASREHSSSYNEQFF.

The V gene is TRBV16, the J gene TRBJ2-3, with D maybe TRBD1 (5 bases). V was cut by 0 bases and J by 0 bases, with 16 bases left in between. Germline-derived CDR1 and CDR2 are KGHSY and FQNENV. This CDR3 contains 18 residues. The CDR3 loop is CASSQSLHQGLSTDTQYF. In DNA form, the CDR3 reads TGTGCCAGCAGCCAATCTCTCCATCAGGGCCTCAGCACAGATACGCAGTATTTT.

This clone was picked up a small number of times. The chain uses TRBV19 and TRBJ1-4; D is perhaps TRBD1 (6 bases). V was pared by 4 bases and J by 7 bases, with 13 bases between. The CDR3 runs to 14 residues. The V gene's germline CDR1 is LNHDA and CDR2 SQIVND (reference sequence). In DNA form, the CDR3 reads TGTGCCAGTAGTACCCTGGACAGCCTTGAAAAACTGTTTTTT. This codes for CASSTLDSLEKLFF.

CDR3 protein: CASSQFLTENTEAFF. As DNA, the CDR3 is TGCGCCAGCAGCCAATTCTTGACAGAAAACACTGAAGCTTTCTTT. The J gene is TRBJ1-1, the V gene TRBV4-1; the D gene is possibly TRBD1 (5 bases). Germline assignment: CDR1 MGHRA and CDR2 YSYEKL. V lost 2 bases to trimming and J lost 2 bases, with 12 bases between them. This CDR3 is built from 15 residues.

This clone was counted a few times. The chain has TRBV28 and TRBJ2-7; D not certain. Germline V CDR1 and CDR2: MDHEN, SYDVKM. The CDR3 is 11 residues long. V was cut by 7 bases and J by 4 bases, with 8 bases left in between. CDR3 DNA sequence: TGTGCCAGCAAGGGCCATTACGAGCAGTACTTC. This codes for CASKGHYEQYF. Drawing the rest from reference TRBV28 and TRBJ2-7, the complete variable domain is DVKVTQSSRYLVKRTGEKVFLECVQDMDHENMFWYRQDPGLGLRLIYFSYDVKMKEKGDIPEGYSVSREKKERFSLILESASTNQTSMYLCASKGHYEQYFGPGTRLTVT.